This is a list of T cell receptor beta chains from one sample in a study of cytomegalovirus exposure and HLA in healthy donors. Clones were sequenced by immunoSEQ multiplex PCR, and TCRdb holds only the in-frame ones, with some missing. This table holds about 120,000 clones, 80% found once. Sequencing was performed on PBMCs. The receptors originated from a man aged 25 to 40 in good health and CMV-seropositive. Each CDR3 is given with its conserved first and last residue. The D gene is left open where the match is weak. Expanded clones are given a class, and other clones once, few, many or no size at all.

clone_size j_call d_call v_call cdr3_nt cdr3_aa
- TRBJ2-5 TRBD1 TRBV6-1 TGTGCCAGCAGTGCGGCCGGGACAGGGAGGGAGACCCAGTACTTC CASSAAGTGRETQYF
once TRBJ2-5 TRBD1 TRBV25-1 TGTGCCAGCACGGACAGGGCCCAAGAGACCCAGTACTTC CASTDRAQETQYF
- TRBJ1-1 TRBD1 TRBV27 TGTGCCAGCAGTTGGACAGGGTACAACACTGAAGCTTTCTTT CASSWTGYNTEAFF
few TRBJ1-1 TRBD1 TRBV29-1 TGCAGCAGTGGGCAGGGGGTTATGAACACTGAAGCTTTCTTT CSSGQGVMNTEAFF
few TRBJ2-7 TRBD1 TRBV30 TGTGCCTGGAGTGTCGGAACAGGGGTATTCGAGCAGTACTTC CAWSVGTGVFEQYF
- TRBJ2-5 TRBD1 TRBV11-2 TGTGCCAGCAGCTTGACTACAGGGGCCGAGACCCAGTACTTC CASSLTTGAETQYF
few TRBJ2-3 TRBD2 TRBV5-1 TGCGCCAGCAGCCGGACTAGCGGGGGGACAGATACGCAGTATTTT CASSRTSGGTDTQYF
- TRBJ2-1 TRBD1 TRBV10-1 TGCGCCAGCAGTACATTACCGGGACAGGGTTCAAGTAGCTCCTACAATGAGCAGTTCTTC CASSTLPGQGSSSSYNEQFF
- TRBJ1-2 TRBD1 TRBV27 TGTGCCAGCAGTTTTTGGGGACAGGGGGCTGACATCGGCTATGGCTACACCTTC CASSFWGQGADIGYGYTF
- TRBJ1-2 - TRBV9 TGTGCCAGCAGCGTAGGAGGGAGCGAAAATGGCTACACCTTC CASSVGGSENGYTF
- TRBJ2-1 - TRBV2 TGTGCCAGCAACACAGGCTCCTACAATGAGCAGTTCTTC CASNTGSYNEQFF
- TRBJ1-1 - TRBV10-1 TGCGCCAGCAGTGAAAACATGAACACTGAAGCTTTCTTT CASSENMNTEAFF
- TRBJ2-3 - TRBV19 TGTGCCAGTAGTCGGGAACAACTCACAGATACGCAGTATTTT CASSREQLTDTQYF
- TRBJ2-3 - TRBV15 TGTGCCACCAGCAGAGCGGGAGCCGCAGATACGCAGTATTTT CATSRAGAADTQYF
- TRBJ1-2 - TRBV19 TGTGCCAGCAGGGCCGTCGGACGGAGCGAGTATGGCTACACCTTC CASRAVGRSEYGYTF
- TRBJ2-1 - TRBV6-1 TGTGCCAGCAGTGTCAGGGGTGTCTCCTACAATGAGCAGTTCTTC CASSVRGVSYNEQFF
- TRBJ1-1 - TRBV7-3 TGTGCCAGCAGCTTAAACGGGGGGCCGAACACTGAAGCTTTCTTT CASSLNGGPNTEAFF
- TRBJ2-7 TRBD2 TRBV6-1 TGTGCCAGCAGTGTACAGGGACTAGCGGGGGGTAGCTCCTACGAGCAGTACTTC CASSVQGLAGGSSYEQYF
- TRBJ1-1 - TRBV28 TGTGCCGAGCGACAGTCAATGAACACTGAAGCTTTCTTT CAERQSMNTEAFF
- TRBJ1-6 TRBD1 TRBV6-5 TGTGCCAGCAGTTCCCCCCCGGGACAGCTGGGTTCACCCCTCCACTTT CASSSPPGQLGSPLHF
- TRBJ2-7 TRBD2 TRBV5-6 TGTGCCAGCAGCGCAGGGACTAGCGGGGCCGCGGGGCTCGAGCAGTACTTC CASSAGTSGAAGLEQYF
few TRBJ1-6 - TRBV6-1 TGTGCCAGCAGGCGTCGGGACATCGGAAATTCACCCCTCCACTTT CASRRRDIGNSPLHF
few TRBJ2-3 TRBD2 TRBV19 TGTGCCAGTAGTATAGCCCCAGCGGGGAAAGATACGCAGTATTTT CASSIAPAGKDTQYF
- TRBJ2-7 TRBD2 TRBV19 TGTGCCAGTAGTTCGTCGGGACTAGCGGGAGGAATCTACGAGCAGTACTTC CASSSSGLAGGIYEQYF
- TRBJ1-5 TRBD1 TRBV19 TGTGCCAGTAGTCGAAACAGGGGGCCGTATCAGCCCCAGCATTTT CASSRNRGPYQPQHF
- TRBJ2-7 TRBD1 TRBV28 TGTGCCAGCAGTTTTTTGTTGGACAGGTCCTACGAGCAGTACTTC CASSFLLDRSYEQYF
- TRBJ2-1 - TRBV6-1 TGTGCCAGCAGTGAATGGACAACCACCTACAATGAGCAGTTCTTC CASSEWTTTYNEQFF
- TRBJ2-7 TRBD2 TRBV2 TGTGCCAGCATTGGGACTAGCGGTACCTACGAGCAGTACTTC CASIGTSGTYEQYF
- TRBJ2-7 TRBD1 TRBV27 TGTGCCAGCAGTACTACAGGGGTAGGGATCGCATACGAGCAGTACTTC CASSTTGVGIAYEQYF
- TRBJ1-4 - TRBV28 TGTGCCAGCAGTTTACAGGAACTAAAACTGTTTTTT CASSLQELKLFF
- TRBJ2-5 - TRBV10-3 TGTGCCACCGGAGAGGGTGCGATGGAGACCCAGTACTTC CATGEGAMETQYF
few TRBJ1-1 - TRBV2 TGTGCCAGCAGTGACGGGGGTGCGAACACTGAAGCTTTCTTT CASSDGGANTEAFF
- TRBJ2-3 TRBD1 TRBV27 TGTGCCAGCAGTGGGACAGGGACAGATACGCAGTATTTT CASSGTGTDTQYF
- TRBJ2-1 - TRBV2 TGTGCCAGCAGTGGTGTAGGACTCCGGGGGAACTATGAGCAGTTCTTC CASSGVGLRGNYEQFF
- TRBJ1-1 TRBD1 TRBV19 TGTGCCAGTAGTGCGTGGACAGGGAGCCCTGAAGCTTTCTTT CASSAWTGSPEAFF
- TRBJ2-5 TRBD1 TRBV4-1 TGCGCCAGCAGCCAGACACAGGGGCAGGAGACCCAGTACTTC CASSQTQGQETQYF
- TRBJ2-5 - TRBV7-2 TGTGCCAGCAGCTTAGGGCAGGGTGTCCAAGAGACCCAGTACTTC CASSLGQGVQETQYF
- TRBJ1-5 TRBD1 TRBV6-1 TGTGCCAGCAGGGTAGGGACAGGCAATCAGCCCCAGCATTTT CASRVGTGNQPQHF
- TRBJ2-7 - TRBV6-1 TGTGCCAGCAGCGCCGGGACATCCTTCTACGAGCAGTACTTC CASSAGTSFYEQYF
- TRBJ1-3 TRBD1 TRBV19 TGTGCCAGTAGCTCAGGGGGCGCGGGTGGAAACACCATATATTTT CASSSGGAGGNTIYF
- TRBJ1-1 - TRBV10-3 TGTGCCATCAGCCAGGGGAACACTGAAGCTTTCTTT CAISQGNTEAFF
- TRBJ1-2 - TRBV5-4 TGTGCCAGCTCCCCTGGCAGTAACTATGGCTACACCTTC CASSPGSNYGYTF
- TRBJ2-6 TRBD1 TRBV9 TGTGCCAGCAGCGGACAGGGTAGGGCCAACGTCCTGACTTTC CASSGQGRANVLTF